The sequence of this T cell receptor (beta chain) was determined in a study of CD8+ T cells in alopecia areata. RNA was extracted and reverse transcribed into cDNA as the sequencing template. TCRdb's table, derived via immunoSEQ multiplex PCR, lists solely in-frame clones and lacks some. There are 220,000 or so clones in the sample; 50% to 70% occur only once, and 0.45% lies in the top ten. The CDR3 has 17 residues. The germline V gene has CDR1 LNHDA and CDR2 SQIVND (reference sequence). Deletions cut 4 bases from V and 0 bases from J, with 13 bases between. This clone was observed at least ten times. Researchers picked out CD4+ and CD8+ T cells from PBMCs by sorting.

The sequence derives from a human donor with alopecia areata. This sample comprised CD4+ T cells sorted from blood, obtained at week 0. This sequence joins TRBV19 and TRBJ2-6; the D gene is possibly TRBD1 (6 bases). The CDR3 coding sequence is TGTGCCAGTAGTACCGGACAGTTTTACTCTGGGGCCAACGTCCTGACTTTC. This translates into CASSTGQFYSGANVLTF.